These T cell receptor beta chains were read from a single sample in a study of T cell responses to AZD1222 COVID-19 vaccine. TCRdb's copy holds only in-frame clones and misses some; the assay was immunoSEQ multiplex PCR. Of about 130,000 clones in the sample, roughly 93% were seen once. The material sequenced was peripheral blood, taken on day 0 of AZD1222 vaccination. The origin of the receptors is an adult in good health. The CDR3 runs from the conserved cysteine through the conserved F or W. The D gene is left open where the match is weak. A row's size may be missing; if present it is once, few, many or a size class.

v_call	d_call	j_call	clone_size	cdr3_nt	cdr3_aa
TRBV19	.	TRBJ2-2	.	TGTGCCAGTAGTATCAGGACCGGGGAGCTGTTTTTT	CASSIRTGELFF
TRBV6-5	TRBD1	TRBJ1-5	.	TGTGCCAGCAGTTACGTAGGCAGGGAGACAGGGCAGCCCCAGCATTTT	CASSYVGRETGQPQHF
TRBV11-3	.	TRBJ1-1	.	TGTGCCAGCAGCTTATCCGGGGTCACTGAAGCTTTCTTT	CASSLSGVTEAFF
TRBV28	.	TRBJ2-4	.	TGTGCCAGCGCCCGTCCAGGGACAACAAAAAACATTCAGTACTTC	CASARPGTTKNIQYF
TRBV4-1	.	TRBJ1-2	.	TGCGCCAGCAGCCAATTTCTATCCTTGGACACCGGTGGCTACACCTTC	CASSQFLSLDTGGYTF
TRBV25-1	.	TRBJ1-3	once	TGTGCCAGCACCCAGCGGGGTGGAAACACCATATATTTT	CASTQRGGNTIYF
TRBV29-1	TRBD1	TRBJ1-2	.	TGCAGCGTTGTGGCGACAGGGATCGGCGGCTACACCTTC	CSVVATGIGGYTF
TRBV9	TRBD1	TRBJ2-7	.	TGTGCCAGCAGCCCTAGGACAGGGCAACACGAGCAGTACTTC	CASSPRTGQHEQYF
TRBV19	TRBD2	TRBJ2-1	.	TGTGCCAGTAGTAGGACTAGCGGGAGGCCTGAGCAGTTCTTC	CASSRTSGRPEQFF
TRBV7-2	.	TRBJ1-1	.	TGTGCCAGCAGCTTATTGAACACTGAAGCTTTCTTT	CASSLLNTEAFF
TRBV7-9	.	TRBJ2-1	few	TGTGCCAGCAGCTTCGAGCGCAATGAGCAGTTCTTC	CASSFERNEQFF
TRBV20-1	.	TRBJ2-1	.	TGCAGTGCTAGCGACGGTGAGCAGTTCTTC	CSASDGEQFF
TRBV6-6	.	TRBJ2-5	.	TGTGCCAGCAGTTACGGACAGAAAGAGACCCAGTACTTC	CASSYGQKETQYF
TRBV18	.	TRBJ1-1	.	TGTGCCAGCTCACCATCGGTGAACACTGAAGCTTTCTTT	CASSPSVNTEAFF
TRBV5-1	.	TRBJ2-2	.	TGCGCCAGCAGCTTAGGATTGGGCGCCGGGGAGCTGTTTTTT	CASSLGLGAGELFF
TRBV10-2	.	TRBJ2-2	.	TGCGCCAGCAGTGAAAACGCCGCCGGGGAGCTGTTTTTT	CASSENAAGELFF
TRBV5-4	TRBD1	TRBJ1-1	.	TGTGCCAGCAGCAATCAGGGGGTGGCTGAAGCTTTCTTT	CASSNQGVAEAFF
TRBV18	.	TRBJ1-2	.	TGTGCCAGCTCAAGCAGCGGGACAAATTATGGCTACACCTTC	CASSSSGTNYGYTF
TRBV7-2	TRBD1	TRBJ2-5	.	TGTGCCAGCAGCTTAGGGGGACAGCAAGAGACCCAGTACTTC	CASSLGGQQETQYF
TRBV19	.	TRBJ1-3	.	TGTGCCAGTAGTTCACAAGTCTCTGGAAACACCATATATTTT	CASSSQVSGNTIYF
TRBV24-1	TRBD1	TRBJ2-2	.	TGTGCCACCAGTGTCAGGGGGACCGGGGAGCTGTTTTTT	CATSVRGTGELFF
TRBV6-2/TRBV6-3	.	TRBJ1-1	once	TGTGCCAGCAGTGTGGGACTCCGTACTGAAGCTTTCTTT	CASSVGLRTEAFF
TRBV24-1	.	TRBJ2-6	.	TGTGCCACCGAAGCCTCTGGGGCCAACGTCCTGACTTTC	CATEASGANVLTF
TRBV20-1	.	TRBJ1-1	.	TGCAGTGCTAGTAGCGTAATGAACACTGAAGCTTTCTTT	CSASSVMNTEAFF
TRBV18	.	TRBJ2-7	.	TGTGCCAGCTCACTCACCACGACGCGGTCTGTCGGTAGCTACGAGCAGTACTTC	CASSLTTTRSVGSYEQYF
TRBV29-1	.	TRBJ1-1	.	TGCAGCGTTGCGTGGACACTGGGCACTGAAGCTTTCTTT	CSVAWTLGTEAFF
TRBV3-1/TRBV3-2	.	TRBJ2-3	.	TGTGCCAGCAGCCATTATCAAACAGATACGCAGTATTTT	CASSHYQTDTQYF
TRBV28	.	TRBJ1-5	.	TGTGCCAGCACCTGGGGGGTCGGGGGCAATCAGCCCCAGCATTTT	CASTWGVGGNQPQHF
TRBV5-5	TRBD1	TRBJ1-3	.	TGTGCCAGCAGCGCCCAACAGGGGGTAAGCTCTGGAAACACCATATATTTT	CASSAQQGVSSGNTIYF
TRBV2	.	TRBJ1-2	once	TGTGCCAGCAGTCTCCTAAGACAGCCTACTAACTATGGCTACACCTTC	CASSLLRQPTNYGYTF
TRBV5-1	TRBD1	TRBJ1-2	.	TGCGCCAGCAGCCCCGACAGGGACACAGGAAACTATGGCTACACCTTC	CASSPDRDTGNYGYTF
TRBV14	.	TRBJ2-7	.	TGTGCCAGCAGTCAAAACGGAGTCTACGAGCAGTACTTC	CASSQNGVYEQYF
TRBV2	.	TRBJ1-2	few	TGTGCCAGCAGTGGGGACCTTCCCATCGCTGGCTACACCTTC	CASSGDLPIAGYTF
TRBV2	TRBD1	TRBJ1-4	.	TGTGCCAGCAGTGAGGTCCGGGCGCAGGGGGAGAAACTGTTTTTT	CASSEVRAQGEKLFF
TRBV11-2	.	TRBJ1-1	.	TGTGCCAGCAGCTTAGCTTTTCAGGGAGACACTGAAGCTTTCTTT	CASSLAFQGDTEAFF
TRBV5-1	TRBD2	TRBJ2-7	.	TGCGCCAGCAGCTTTTTGGGGGGGACCTACGAGCAGTACTTC	CASSFLGGTYEQYF
TRBV28	TRBD1	TRBJ1-2	.	TGTGCCAGCAGTTTAGGAACAGGGGGCGGCTATGGCTACACCTTC	CASSLGTGGGYGYTF
TRBV6-5	TRBD2	TRBJ2-7	.	TGTGCCAGCACCCCCGGTACTAGCGGGACGAAGCAGTACTTC	CASTPGTSGTKQYF
TRBV5-1	.	TRBJ2-2	.	TGCGCCAGCAGCTTCGCAGGACAGTTTGTGCCTAACACCGGGGAGCTGTTTTTT	CASSFAGQFVPNTGELFF
TRBV5-4	.	TRBJ1-4	.	TGTGCCAGCAGCTCTGCGGGCGGGGCGCGGGATGAAAAACTGTTTTTT	CASSSAGGARDEKLFF
TRBV28	TRBD2	TRBJ2-1	.	TGTGCCAGCAGTTTCAGGACTAGCGGGAGGCCGTCGGACAATGAGCAGTTCTTC	CASSFRTSGRPSDNEQFF
TRBV12-5	TRBD2	TRBJ2-1	.	TGTGCTAGTGGTTCTTTTACTAGCGGGGCCTCCTACAATGAGCAGTTCTTC	CASGSFTSGASYNEQFF
TRBV19	.	TRBJ1-1	.	TGTGCCAGTAATTCATTCTGGCACAGAAACACTGAAGCTTTCTTT	CASNSFWHRNTEAFF
TRBV27	.	TRBJ1-2	.	TGTGCCAGCAGTCGCTTGGGGTCAATAAACTATGGCTACACCTTC	CASSRLGSINYGYTF
TRBV28	TRBD1	TRBJ1-4	once	TGTGCCAGCAGTGTACCGGGACAGGCTAATGAAAAACTGTTTTTT	CASSVPGQANEKLFF
TRBV27	.	TRBJ1-5	.	TGTGCCAGCAGTAACCAGGGACGAGGCGGTCAGCCCCAGCATTTT	CASSNQGRGGQPQHF
TRBV10-2	TRBD2	TRBJ2-1	.	TGCGCCAGCAGGCTAGCGGGAGGGCCGGGGAATGAGCAGTTCTTC	CASRLAGGPGNEQFF
TRBV28	.	TRBJ1-5	.	TGTGCCAGCAGTGTGGACCTAAATCAGCCCCAGCATTTT	CASSVDLNQPQHF
TRBV21-1	.	TRBJ1-2	.	TGTGCCAGCATTGGTAGGAGTGACGGCTACACCTTC	CASIGRSDGYTF
TRBV28	TRBD2	TRBJ2-3	.	TGTGCCAGCAGTTTACCCCGGACTAGCGGGAGGGGTGCAGATACGCAGTATTTT	CASSLPRTSGRGADTQYF
TRBV29-1	.	TRBJ1-3	once	TGCAGCGTTGTTGACCCCTTCTCTGGAAACACCATATATTTT	CSVVDPFSGNTIYF
TRBV7-9	.	TRBJ2-2	once	TGTGCCAGCACCCCTCAACCCGGGGAGCTGTTTTTT	CASTPQPGELFF
TRBV7-3	.	TRBJ2-2	.	TGTGCCAGCAGCTTATACGGAGGGCCTGGCACCGGGGAGCTGTTTTTT	CASSLYGGPGTGELFF